Below are 17 T cell receptor beta chains sequenced from a single sample in a study of blood T cell repertoires in COVID-19. Only in-frame clones appear in the TCRdb table, and some are missing; sequencing was by immunoSEQ multiplex PCR. The table records some 350,000 clones, 85% to 90% of them present only once. The sample consisted of peripheral blood. The receptors come from a man younger than 35 with active or convalescent COVID-19.

In this sample, this clone turned up a few times. The same CDR3 can be traced to other DNA sequences in this sample. This rearrangement joins TRBV19 to TRBJ1-5; perhaps TRBD1 as D (5 bases). This CDR3 has 15 amino acids. Germline CDR1 LNHDA, CDR2 SQIVND (reference sequence). The ends were cut back, 6 bases at V and 0 bases at J, with 12 bases in the middle. The CDR3 bases are TGTGCCAGTAGAGAACAGGATTATAGCAATCAGCCCCAGCATTTT. Residues: CASREQDYSNQPQHF.

The rearrangement joins TRBV10-3 to TRBJ1-1, with 7 bases lining up with TRBD1. CDR1 and CDR2 (germline): ENHRY, SYGVKD. Losses at the gene ends were 6 bases for V and 7 bases for J; bases not matched to a gene: 8. The CDR3 is made up of 13 amino acids. This CDR3 reads CAIRGTVSGEAFF. The CDR3, as DNA: TGTGCCATCAGGGGGACAGTGAGTGGTGAAGCTTTCTTT.

This chain links TRBV12-3 or TRBV12-4 with TRBJ1-2; 7 nucleotides line up with TRBD1. V shed 4 bases, J shed 7 bases, and the junction held 6 bases outside the gene matches. The CDR3 extends over 13 amino acids. DNA for the CDR3: TGTGCCAGCAGTTCGGGACAGCCCCTTGGCTACACCTTC. This gives the protein CASSSGQPLGYTF.

The rearrangement joins TRBV7-8 to TRBJ1-1; 10 bases are a match to TRBD1. The CDR3 covers 14 residues. Germline CDR1 reads SGHVS; CDR2 reads FQNEAQ. The V segment lost 5 bases and the J segment 8 bases; nucleotides outside the gene matches: 8. For the CDR3, the DNA is TGTGCCAGCAGCCAAAGGGACAGGGGATCCGAAGCTTTCTTT. Its protein is CASSQRDRGSEAFF.

V and J are TRBV28 and TRBJ2-7; D ambiguous. The CDR3 extends over 13 amino acids. V lost 3 bases and J 3 bases, leaving 9 bases between the germline ends. In germline, CDR1 is MDHEN, CDR2 SYDVKM. CDR3 loop: CASSLARIYEQYF. The CDR3 DNA reads as TGTGCCAGCAGTTTGGCCAGGATCTACGAGCAGTACTTC.

The chain has TRBV29-1 and TRBJ2-7; D unclear. The length of the CDR3 is 11 residues. V was pared by 4 bases and J by 6 bases, with 10 bases between. Germline CDR1 SQVTM, CDR2 ANQGSEA. The CDR3 bases are TGCAGCGTTGGACAATTTTCCGAGCAGTACTTC. This gives the protein CSVGQFSEQYF.

This chain links TRBV13 with TRBJ1-6; D perhaps matches TRBD1 (6 bases). The CDR3 runs 18 residues. Germline values: CDR1 PRHDT, CDR2 FYEKMQ (reference sequence). V was clipped by 4 bases and J by 2 bases, with 18 bases between them. DNA of the CDR3: TGTGCCAGCAGCTACTCGGTAGGGGGTGGCCCCTATAATTCACCCCTCCACTTT. Translated, it gives CASSYSVGGGPYNSPLHF.

This chain connects TRBV7-2 to TRBJ1-1; D remains ambiguous. Per germline, CDR1 SGHTA and CDR2 FQGNSA. The CDR3 sequence is 14 residues long. Between the trimmed V and J ends, which lost 2 bases and 5 bases, there was a span of 12 bases. The CDR3 here is CASSLLYVYTEAFF. CDR3 sequence (DNA): TGTGCCAGCAGCTTACTTTATGTGTATACTGAAGCTTTCTTT.

The chain couples TRBV27 to TRBJ1-2, with 7 bases aligning to TRBD1. The V and J ends lost 6 bases and 8 bases, in that order; junction bases with no gene match: 12. CDR1 MNHEY and CDR2 SMNVEV come from the germline V gene (reference sequence). The CDR3 spans 14 residues. The chain's CDR3 is CASRTSGTEGGYTF. As DNA, the CDR3 is TGTGCCAGCAGGACGTCCGGGACAGAGGGCGGCTACACCTTC.

The chain is built from TRBV25-1 and TRBJ2-4; 10 positions agree with TRBD1. The CDR3 has 16 amino acids. Germline trimming cut 4 bases from V and 0 bases from J; bases unmatched to any gene: 3. Germline values: CDR1 MGHDK, CDR2 SYGVNS. CDR3 protein: CASSGGQGLAKNIQYF. DNA of the CDR3: TGTGCCAGCAGTGGGGGACAGGGGCTAGCCAAAAACATTCAGTACTTC.

The chain joins TRBV19 to TRBJ2-3; 7 bases are shared with TRBD2. The germline gives CDR1 LNHDA, CDR2 SQIVND (reference sequence). J was trimmed by 4 bases and V by 9 bases; bases with no gene match: 1. This CDR3 region has 11 residues. CDR3 sequence (DNA): TGTGCCAGCCGGGGGGCAGATACGCAGTATTTT. This encodes CASRGADTQYF.

The DNA of the CDR3 is TGTGCCAGCAGCTTAAGGCCGGGGGATGGCTACACCTTC. Its translation is CASSLRPGDGYTF. The chain is built from TRBV7-3 and TRBJ1-2; D perhaps matches TRBD1 (5 bases). Germline lookup yields CDR1 SGHTA and CDR2 FQGTGA. Trimming shortened V by 1 base and J by 6 bases, and 9 bases separated the two germline ends. The CDR3 totals 13 residues. The entire variable domain, with the rest obtained from reference TRBV7-3 and TRBJ1-2, is as follows: GAGVSQTPSNKVTEKGKYVELRCDPISGHTALYWYRQSLGQGPEFLIYFQGTGAADDSGLPNDRFFAVRPEGSVSTLKIQRTERGDSAVYLCASSLRPGDGYTFGSGTRLTVV.

The chain is built from TRBV5-5 and TRBJ1-4, with D possibly TRBD1 on 5 matching bases. This CDR3 is built from 17 residues. Trimming took 4 bases from V and 8 from J, leaving 24 bases between them. The germline gives CDR1 SGHKS, CDR2 YYEKEE (reference sequence). CDR3 in amino acids: CASSPTFRQPSGEKLFF. The DNA of the CDR3 is TGTGCCAGCAGCCCGACTTTCAGACAGCCCTCTGGGGAAAAACTGTTTTTT.

The chain employs TRBV5-1 and TRBJ1-2, with TRBD1 identical over 11 bases. Per the germline V gene, CDR1 is SGHRS and CDR2 is YFSETQ. Trimming at V came to 6 bases and at J to 6 bases, leaving 10 bases not matched to a gene. This CDR3 is 15 amino acids long. The CDR3 DNA reads as TGCGCCAGCAACACCGATGGACAGGGGGCGAATGGCTACACCTTC. Translated, it gives CASNTDGQGANGYTF. Drawing the rest from reference TRBV5-1 and TRBJ1-2, the complete variable domain is KAGVTQTPRYLIKTRGQQVTLSCSPISGHRSVSWYQQTPGQGLQFLFEYFSETQRNKGNFPGRFSGRQFSNSRSEMNVSTLELGDSALYLCASNTDGQGANGYTFGSGTRLTVV.

The V and J genes are TRBV5-1 and TRBJ1-1; TRBD1 is a possible D gene (5 bases). The germline gives CDR1 SGHRS, CDR2 YFSETQ. Trimming took 4 bases from V and 1 from J, leaving 14 bases between them. The CDR3 consists of 15 residues. The DNA for the CDR3 is TGCGCCAGCAGCGAGGAACCTACAGGGAACACTGAAGCTTTCTTT. This translates into CASSEEPTGNTEAFF.

The J gene is TRBJ1-6, the V gene TRBV7-8, with a possible D match to TRBD1 (5 bases). CDR1 is SGHVS, CDR2 FQNEAQ, per germline. The V gene lost 5 bases and the J gene lost 0 bases, with 17 bases spanning the gap. The CDR3 is made up of 18 amino acids. The CDR3 coding sequence is TGTGCCAGCAGCGACGCCAGGACATCAAGCTCCTATAATTCACCCCTCCACTTT. It is translated as CASSDARTSSSYNSPLHF.

The table lists this clone with a few counts. The chain uses TRBV11-2 and TRBJ1-6; tentative D call: TRBD1 (5 bases). This CDR3 contains 15 residues. The V end lost 2 bases, the J end lost 5 bases, and 10 bases lay between the germline ends. Germline V CDR1 and CDR2: SGHAT, FQNNGV. CDR3 in DNA: TGTGCCAGCAGCTTACCAGGGTCACATAATTCACCCCTCCACTTT. Translation gives CASSLPGSHNSPLHF.